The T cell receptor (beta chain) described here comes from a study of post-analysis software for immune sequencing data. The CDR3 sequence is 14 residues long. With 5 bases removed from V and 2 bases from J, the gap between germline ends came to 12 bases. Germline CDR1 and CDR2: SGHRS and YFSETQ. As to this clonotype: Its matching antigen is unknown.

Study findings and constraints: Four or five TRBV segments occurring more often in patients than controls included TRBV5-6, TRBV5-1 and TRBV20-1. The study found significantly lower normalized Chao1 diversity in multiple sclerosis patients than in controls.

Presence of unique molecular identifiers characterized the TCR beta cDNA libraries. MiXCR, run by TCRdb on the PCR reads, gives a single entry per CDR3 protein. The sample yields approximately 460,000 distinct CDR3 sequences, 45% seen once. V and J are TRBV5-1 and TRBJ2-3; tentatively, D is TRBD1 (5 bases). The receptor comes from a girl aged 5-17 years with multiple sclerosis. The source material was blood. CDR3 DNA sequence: TGCGCCAGCAGGGGCCAGGGAACCACAGATACGCAGTATTTT. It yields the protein CASRGQGTTDTQYF.